This passage covers 11 T cell receptor beta chains from one sample sequenced in a study of cytomegalovirus exposure and HLA in healthy donors. Amplification used 60 Vbeta primers and 13 Jbeta primers. Sequencing used immunoSEQ multiplex PCR; TCRdb keeps in-frame clones, though not all of them. This sample has 150,000 or so clones, with more than 9.5% found just once. The source material was PBMCs. The receptors originated from a man aged 45-60 years in good health and CMV-seronegative.

This clone was detected only a few times. This chain connects TRBV5-6 to TRBJ2-7, with 9 bases aligning to TRBD1. The CDR3 length is 15 residues. From germline, CDR1 is SGHDT and CDR2 YYEEEE. Germline trimming cut 4 bases from V and 3 bases from J; bases unmatched to any gene: 8. The CDR3 DNA sequence: TGTGCCAGCAGCACAAAAGGACAGGGGATCTACGAGCAGTACTTC. Amino acids: CASSTKGQGIYEQYF.

This clone was seen only a few times. The rearrangement links TRBV7-2 to TRBJ1-3; 8 nucleotides align to TRBD1. The CDR3 loop spans 15 amino acids. V lost 5 bases to trimming and J lost 7 bases; unmatched junction nucleotides: 10. Germline CDR1 reads SGHTA; CDR2 reads FQGNSA. The CDR3 here is CASSTGQGTGNTIYF. As DNA, the CDR3 is TGTGCCAGCAGCACAGGACAGGGCACAGGGAACACCATATATTTT.

V usage is TRBV18 and J usage is TRBJ1-2, with 11 bases matching TRBD1. Germline loops: CDR1 KGHSH, CDR2 LQKENI. The CDR3 runs 17 residues. Losses at the gene ends were 2 bases for V and 4 bases for J; bases not matched to a gene: 9. The CDR3 region has the DNA TGTGCCAGCTCACCAACCGGGACGGGACAGGGGGGCTATGGCTACACCTTC. It yields the protein CASSPTGTGQGGYGYTF.

V usage is TRBV2 and J usage is TRBJ2-2; perhaps TRBD1 as D (7 bases). The CDR3 covers 16 residues. Germline CDR1 reads SNHLY; CDR2 reads FYNNEI. Trimming removed 5 bases from V and 1 base from J, with 14 bases in between. CDR3 DNA: TGTGCCAGCAGTCGGAGGGGGCTAGGGAACACCGGGGAGCTGTTTTTT. Translation gives CASSRRGLGNTGELFF.

This clone was counted between two and nine times. The chain recombines TRBV7-9 with TRBJ2-1; 7 bases are a match to TRBD1. This CDR3 region has 11 residues. The germline CDR1 and CDR2 sequences are SEHNR and FQNEAQ (reference sequence). V lost 5 bases and J lost 15; bases outside the gene matches: 7. The CDR3 protein is CASSVDRVRFF. The CDR3, as DNA: TGTGCCAGCAGCGTCGACAGGGTAAGGTTCTTC.

The chain uses TRBV6-5 and TRBJ1-6; 7 bases match TRBD1. V lost 7 bases to trimming and J lost 3 bases; unmatched junction nucleotides: 6. Germline V lookup: CDR1 MNHEY, CDR2 SVGAGI. This CDR3 has 15 amino acids. The CDR3 DNA reads as TGTGCCAGCAATCCAACAGGGGTCTATAATTCACCCCTCCACTTT. Encoded protein: CASNPTGVYNSPLHF.

V usage is TRBV19 and J usage is TRBJ1-5; D remains ambiguous. CDR3 size: 16 residues. Between the trimmed V and J ends, which lost 3 bases and 4 bases, there was a span of 16 bases. Germline V gives CDR1 LNHDA, CDR2 SQIVND (reference sequence). Here the CDR3 DNA reads TGTGCCAGTAGTATTTACGGGTCACCGGAGAATCAGCCCCAGCATTTT. This codes for CASSIYGSPENQPQHF.

The chain combines TRBV7-9 with TRBJ2-1, with no clear D. The V and J ends lost 2 bases and 8 bases respectively, with 13 bases between them. In germline, CDR1 is SEHNR, CDR2 FQNEAQ (reference sequence). The CDR3 runs to 14 residues. CDR3 nucleotides: TGTGCCAGCAGCTTAACGTTTGAGCAAGATGAGCAGTTCTTC. Residues: CASSLTFEQDEQFF.

This clone was picked up a small number of times. Compared with germline, one end of the junction differs, possibly owing to a read error. The chain carries TRBV5-1 and TRBJ2-7, with TRBD1 as a possible D gene (6 bases). Germline lookup yields CDR1 SGHRS and CDR2 YFSETQ. This CDR3 spans 15 amino acids. The chain's CDR3 is CASNPLGTTSHEQYF. The CDR3 DNA reads as TGCGCCAGCAATCCCCTGGGGACAACCTCCCACGAGCAGTACTTC. The full variable domain, with the rest looked up from reference TRBV5-1 and TRBJ2-7, is KAGVTQTPRYLIKTRGQQVTLSCSPISGHRSVSWYQQTPGQGLQFLFEYFSETQRNKGNFPGRFSGRQFSNSRSEMNVSTLELGDSALYLCASNPLGTTSHEQYFGPGTRLTVT.

The chain couples TRBV9 to TRBJ1-1; D may be TRBD1 (5 bases). CDR1 and CDR2 from the germline V gene are SGDLS and YYNGEE. The CDR3 runs 15 residues. Trimming took 0 bases from V and 4 from J, leaving 13 bases between them. Written as DNA, the CDR3 is TGTGCCAGCAGCGTAGGACCAGCCAGGGTCACTGAAGCTTTCTTT. Translated: CASSVGPARVTEAFF.

This clone has only a few counts. The gene calls are TRBV2 and TRBJ1-5; TRBD1 might be the D (6 bases). The ends were cut back, 6 bases at V and 7 bases at J, with 19 bases in the middle. The germline gives CDR1 SNHLY, CDR2 FYNNEI. The CDR3 totals 15 residues. CDR3 coding DNA: TGTGCCAGCAGGTTCGGGACAACCCTGGGCCAGCCCCAGCATTTT. This translates into CASRFGTTLGQPQHF.